This T cell receptor beta chain was identified in a study of follicular helper T cells after annual influenza vaccination. About the research overall: Across the 2013-2014, 2014-2015 and 2015-2016 vaccination seasons, some subjects were resampled.

Regarding time point: 2015-2016 season, 7 days after influenza vaccination. The method was immunoSEQ multiplex PCR; TCRdb's version includes in-frame clones alone and lacks a portion of them. This table has around 7,000 clones, roughly four fifths appearing once. Only a few counts were recorded for this clone. The antigen is undetermined. The J segment lost 5 bases and the V segment lost 6 bases, leaving 11 bases of the junction unmatched. The CDR3 is made up of 15 amino acids. In germline, CDR1 is MNHEY, CDR2 SMNVEV (reference sequence). General study findings and limits: ICOS+CD38+ cTfh clonality change tracked circulating plasmablast frequency change.

This chain uses TRBV27 with TRBJ2-7; 9 positions agree with TRBD1. The sample consisted of CXCR5- memory CD4+ T cells sorted from blood, taken 7 days after influenza vaccination. The sequence was obtained from an adult who received the influenza vaccine. The CDR3 spells CASRLPGQGSHEQYF. Here the CDR3 DNA reads TGTGCCAGCAGACTCCCGGGACAGGGTTCCCACGAGCAGTACTTC.